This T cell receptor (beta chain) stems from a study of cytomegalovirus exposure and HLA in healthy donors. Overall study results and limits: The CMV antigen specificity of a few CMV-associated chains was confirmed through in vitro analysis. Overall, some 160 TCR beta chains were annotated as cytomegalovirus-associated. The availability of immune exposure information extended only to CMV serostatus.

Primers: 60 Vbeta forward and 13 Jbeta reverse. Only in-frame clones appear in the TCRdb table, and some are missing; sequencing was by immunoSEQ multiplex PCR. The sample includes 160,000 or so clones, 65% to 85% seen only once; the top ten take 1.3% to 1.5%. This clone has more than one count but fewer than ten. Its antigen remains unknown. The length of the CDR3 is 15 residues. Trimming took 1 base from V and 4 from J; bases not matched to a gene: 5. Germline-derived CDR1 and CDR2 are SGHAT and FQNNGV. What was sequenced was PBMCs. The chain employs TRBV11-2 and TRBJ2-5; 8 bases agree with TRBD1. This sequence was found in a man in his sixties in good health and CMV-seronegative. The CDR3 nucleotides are TGTGCCAGCAGCTTAGGACAGGGGCAGGGAGAGACCCAGTACTTC. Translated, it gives CASSLGQGQGETQYF.